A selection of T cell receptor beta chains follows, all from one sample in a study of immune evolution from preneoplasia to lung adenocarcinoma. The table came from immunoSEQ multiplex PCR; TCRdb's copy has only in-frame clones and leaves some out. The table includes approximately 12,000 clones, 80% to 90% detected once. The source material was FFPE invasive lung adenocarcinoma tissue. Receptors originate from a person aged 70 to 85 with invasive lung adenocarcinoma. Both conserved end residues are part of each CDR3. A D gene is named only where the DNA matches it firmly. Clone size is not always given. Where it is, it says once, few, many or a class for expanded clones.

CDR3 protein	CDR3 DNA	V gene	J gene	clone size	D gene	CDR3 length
CASSPKAGGANVLTF	TGTGCCAGCAGTCCCAAAGCCGGTGGGGCCAACGTCCTGACTTTC	TRBV6-1	TRBJ2-6	NA	NA	15
CASGTSGDQRGYTF	TGTGCCAGCGGGACATCGGGAGACCAGCGGGGCTACACCTTC	TRBV6-1	TRBJ1-2	NA	NA	14
CASSLPTRGEKLFF	TGTGCCAGCAGTTTGCCCACAAGGGGTGAAAAACTGTTTTTT	TRBV28	TRBJ1-4	NA	NA	14
CASSLLGGDSTDTQYF	TGTGCCAGCAGCCTCCTCGGGGGGGATAGCACAGATACGCAGTATTTT	TRBV7-2	TRBJ2-3	NA	TRBD2	16
CASSEEGGMNTEAFF	TGTGCCAGCAGTGAAGAGGGGGGGATGAACACTGAAGCTTTCTTT	TRBV6-1	TRBJ1-1	NA	NA	15
CASSELGMYNQPQHF	TGTGCCAGCAGTGAATTGGGGATGTACAATCAGCCCCAGCATTTT	TRBV6-1	TRBJ1-5	NA	NA	15
CASSIRDGTEAFF	TGTGCCAGTAGTATCCGGGACGGCACTGAAGCTTTCTTT	TRBV19	TRBJ1-1	NA	NA	13
CASKGRSADTQYF	TGTGCCAGCAAGGGGCGAAGCGCAGATACGCAGTATTTT	TRBV5-4	TRBJ2-3	NA	NA	13
CASSLQGAPETQYF	TGTGCCAGCAGCTTACAGGGGGCCCCAGAGACCCAGTACTTC	TRBV5-4	TRBJ2-5	NA	TRBD1	14
CASSRVGQASSGANVLTF	TGTGCCAGCAGTCGGGTTGGACAGGCCTCCTCTGGGGCCAACGTCCTGACTTTC	TRBV11-2	TRBJ2-6	NA	TRBD1	18
CASGGTVNTEAFF	TGTGCCAGCGGCGGGACTGTGAACACTGAAGCTTTCTTT	TRBV7-2	TRBJ1-1	NA	NA	13
CASSLNYGYTF	TGTGCCAGCAGTCTGAACTATGGCTACACCTTC	TRBV28	TRBJ1-2	once	NA	11
CASRFNPNTEAFF	TGTGCCAGCAGATTCAACCCTAACACTGAAGCTTTCTTT	TRBV6-5	TRBJ1-1	NA	NA	13
CASSTLRGGRGNEQFF	TGTGCCAGCAGCACATTACGGGGGGGCCGGGGCAATGAGCAGTTCTTC	TRBV2	TRBJ2-1	NA	TRBD2	16
CASSLSLGQGAFF	TGTGCCAGCAGCTTAAGCCTGGGCCAGGGTGCTTTCTTT	TRBV7-9	TRBJ1-1	NA	NA	13
CASSLAWGNQETQYF	TGTGCCAGCAGCTTGGCCTGGGGCAACCAAGAGACCCAGTACTTC	TRBV5-4	TRBJ2-5	NA	NA	15
CASSRGINEKLFF	TGTGCCAGCAGTCGGGGCATTAATGAAAAACTGTTTTTT	TRBV28	TRBJ1-4	NA	NA	13
CASSIRDQRNGYTF	TGTGCCAGTAGTATTAGGGACCAGAGGAATGGCTACACCTTC	TRBV19	TRBJ1-2	few	NA	14
CASSEVLAGVSNEQFF	TGTGCCAGCAGCGAGGTACTAGCCGGGGTTTCGAATGAGCAGTTCTTC	TRBV9	TRBJ2-1	NA	NA	16
CASKNVGVNTEAFF	TGTGCCAGCAAAAATGTGGGGGTGAACACTGAAGCTTTCTTT	TRBV28	TRBJ1-1	once	NA	14
CASSGWKPLGYGYTF	TGTGCCAGCAGTGGGTGGAAACCCCTGGGCTATGGCTACACCTTC	TRBV6-1	TRBJ1-2	NA	NA	15
CASSPTIGWGEKLFF	TGTGCCAGCAGCCCAACGATCGGGTGGGGTGAAAAACTGTTTTTT	TRBV6-5	TRBJ1-4	NA	NA	15
CASSFGTQETQYF	TGTGCCAGCAGCTTTGGCACACAAGAGACCCAGTACTTC	TRBV5-6	TRBJ2-5	NA	NA	13
CASSLALAGQRSSYEQYF	TGTGCCAGCAGCTTAGCGCTAGCGGGGCAAAGGAGCTCCTACGAGCAGTACTTC	TRBV7-9	TRBJ2-7	NA	TRBD2	18
CAQRRQGEDTEAFF	TGTGCCCAACGGCGGCAGGGAGAGGACACTGAAGCTTTCTTT	TRBV30	TRBJ1-1	NA	NA	14
CASSFVQGALNGYTF	TGTGCCAGCAGTTTCGTCCAGGGGGCGCTGAATGGCTACACCTTC	TRBV28	TRBJ1-2	NA	TRBD1	15
CASSVVSNQPQHF	TGTGCCAGCAGCGTTGTAAGCAATCAGCCCCAGCATTTT	TRBV6-5	TRBJ1-5	NA	NA	13
CAWADSYEQYF	TGTGCCTGGGCGGACAGCTACGAGCAGTACTTC	TRBV30	TRBJ2-7	NA	NA	11
CASSFGDGTGGYEQYF	TGTGCCAGCAGTTTCGGTGACGGGACAGGGGGTTACGAGCAGTACTTC	TRBV27	TRBJ2-7	NA	TRBD1	16